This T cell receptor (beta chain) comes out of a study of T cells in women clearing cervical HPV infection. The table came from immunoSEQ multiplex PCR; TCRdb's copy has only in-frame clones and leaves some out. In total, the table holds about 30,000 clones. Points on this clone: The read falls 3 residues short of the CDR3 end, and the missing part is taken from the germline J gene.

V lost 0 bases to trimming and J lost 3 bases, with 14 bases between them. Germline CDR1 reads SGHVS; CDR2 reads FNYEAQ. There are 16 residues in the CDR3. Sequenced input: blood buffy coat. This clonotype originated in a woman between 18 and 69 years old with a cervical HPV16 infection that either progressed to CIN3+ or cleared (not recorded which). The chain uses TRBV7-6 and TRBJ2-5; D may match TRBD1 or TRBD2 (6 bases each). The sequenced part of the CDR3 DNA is TGTGCCAGCAGCTTAGCGTCCCACAGGGAGGAAGAGACC. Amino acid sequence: CASSLASHREEET. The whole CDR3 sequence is CASSLASHREEETQYF.